What follows are 32 T cell receptor beta chains derived from one specimen sequenced in a study of immune aging and cytomegalovirus after organ transplant. The sample's time point: five sample-tagged time points from pre-transplant (day -1) to day 368 post-transplant, pooled. Libraries came from microwell single-cell capture using BD Rhapsody targeted mRNA and AbSeq reagents. MiXCR, applied by TCRdb to the single-cell sequencing reads, yields one record per CDR3 protein. The repertoire includes fewer than 25,000 distinct CDR3 sequences, roughly a third of them detected once, and approximately 26% sits in the top ten. These TCRs' antigens remain unknown. Sample: CMV peptide-activated CD4+ and CD8+ T cells sorted from blood, taken at five time points, pooled. The sample's subset: sorted CD8+CD137+ and CD4+CD154+ T cells after around 12 h CMV IE-1 peptide stimulation. The receptors were sampled from a female donor who had a heart transplant and CMV viremia.

This clonotype was counted ten times or more. The V call is TRBV19, the J call TRBJ1-4; TRBD1 is a possible D gene (5 bases). CDR3 length: 16 residues. The germline V and J ends were trimmed by 5 bases and 8 bases, with 21 bases remaining between them. Germline lookup yields CDR1 LNHDA and CDR2 SQIVND (reference sequence). The CDR3 DNA is TGTGCCAGTAGTTACGGCCTCGGGGGAGGAAGCGAAAAACTGTTTTTT. The encoded protein is CASSYGLGGGSEKLFF.

The chain employs TRBV7-2 and TRBJ2-5; D is tentatively TRBD1 or TRBD2 (5 bases each). CDR3 length: 13 residues. The V end lost 3 bases, the J end lost 6 bases, and 11 bases lay between the germline ends. Germline-derived CDR1 and CDR2 are SGHTA and FQGNSA. CDR3 nucleotide sequence: TGTGCCAGCAGCTTGAGGGGCCAGCAGACCCAGTACTTC. This encodes CASSLRGQQTQYF. Combining the CDR3 with reference TRBV7-2 and TRBJ2-5 gives the whole variable domain GAGVSQSPSNKVTEKGKDVELRCDPISGHTALYWYRQSLGQGLEFLIYFQGNSAPDKSGLPSDRFSAERTGGSVSTLTIQRTQQEDSAVYLCASSLRGQQTQYFGPGTRLLVL.

For this clonotype: A far bigger clonotype differs at one base, so this is likely a read error. The CDR3 reads CASSLAGRAVGEQFF. The CDR3 DNA follows: TGTGCCAGCAGCTTAGCCGGGAGGGCCGTTGGCGAGCAGTTCTTC. The chain joins TRBV11-2 to TRBJ2-1, with TRBD2 matching over 8 bases. The ends lost 1 base at V and 10 bases at J; junction bases unmatched: 9. Germline-derived CDR1 and CDR2 are SGHAT and FQNNGV. The CDR3 is 15 amino acids.

This clonotype appeared a few times. The gene calls are TRBV18 and TRBJ1-6; TRBD1 matches at 9 bases. CDR3 length: 16 amino acids. The germline gives CDR1 KGHSH, CDR2 LQKENI. V lost 0 bases to trimming and J lost 7 bases; unmatched junction nucleotides: 4. The CDR3 nucleotides are TGTGCCAGCTCACCACCGCGACAGGGGGTCAATTCACCCCTCCACTTT. Translating gives CASSPPRQGVNSPLHF.

A word on this clonotype: An end of the junction differs from the germline gene, which may be a read error. V gene TRBV4-1 combines with J gene TRBJ2-2; either TRBD1 or TRBD2 may supply D (5 bases each). Germline assignment: CDR1 MGHRA and CDR2 YSYEKL. This CDR3 has 12 amino acids. CDR3 region: CAGSPGIGELSF. DNA of the CDR3: TGCGCCGGCAGCCCAGGGATCGGGGAGCTGTCTTTT.

The chain links TRBV5-1 to TRBJ2-7; tentative D call: TRBD1 (8 bases). Trimming pared 6 bases from V and 2 bases from J, leaving 12 bases between. Germline V lookup: CDR1 SGHRS, CDR2 YFSETQ. The CDR3 is made up of 13 amino acids. The CDR3 DNA reads TGCGCCAGCAACAGGGGGGGTGCCTACGAGCAGTACTTC. Amino acids: CASNRGGAYEQYF.

Concerning this clonotype itself: Its ends do not fully match the called genes, so a read error is possible. The chain couples TRBV3-1 to TRBJ2-7; possibly TRBD2 for D (6 bases). Per germline, CDR1 LGHDT and CDR2 YNNKEL (reference sequence). The CDR3 runs 12 residues. The chain's CDR3 is CASSRSSVELYF. The DNA of the CDR3 is TGTGCCAGCAGTCGGTCTAGCGTCGAGCTGTACTTC.

The V gene is TRBV19, the J gene TRBJ2-3, with no clear D. This CDR3 comprises 12 residues. The germline V and J ends were trimmed by 8 bases and 4 bases, with 10 bases remaining between them. Germline-derived CDR1 and CDR2 are LNHDA and SQIVND (reference sequence). CDR3 coding DNA: TGTGCCAGTTCGCAGGTCCCAGATACGCAGTATTTT. Translated: CASSQVPDTQYF.

Regarding this clonotype: A far larger clone is off by one base, so a read error is likely. This chain uses TRBV7-2 with TRBJ2-1, with a possible D match to TRBD2 (6 bases). From germline, CDR1 is SGHTA and CDR2 FQGNSA. This CDR3 has 16 amino acids. CDR3 coding DNA: TGCGCCAGCAGTTCTACTAGCCTGTCCGCCTACAATGAGCTGTTCTTC. Protein product: CASSSTSLSAYNELFF. The full variable domain, its missing parts supplied by reference TRBV7-2 and TRBJ2-1, is GAGVSQSPSNKVTEKGKDVELRCDPISGHTALYWYRQSLGQGLEFLIYFQGNSAPDKSGLPSDRFSAERTGGSVSTLTIQRTQQEDSAVYLCASSSTSLSAYNELFFGPGTRLTVL.

Here the CDR3 DNA reads TGTGCCTGGAGTGGGATTGGCCCAGGGAACTATGGCTACACCTTC. This gives the protein CAWSGIGPGNYGYTF. J is TRBJ1-2 and V is TRBV30, with D perhaps matching TRBD1 (5 bases). The CDR3 sequence is 15 residues long. V lost 1 base and J lost 2, with 14 bases in between. CDR1 is GTSNPN, CDR2 SVGIG, per germline (reference sequence).

V and J are TRBV12-3 or TRBV12-4 and TRBJ2-3; the D is unclear. The CDR3 sequence is 14 residues long. Deletions cut 6 bases from V and 4 bases from J, with 14 bases between. The CDR3 region is CASSLGRISDTQYF. CDR3 DNA sequence: TGTGCCAGCAGCCTCGGACGGATTTCAGATACGCAGTATTTT.

This clonotype turned up a few times. The rearrangement joins TRBV11-2 to TRBJ2-7; 7 nucleotides line up with TRBD1. Losses at the gene ends were 5 bases for V and 1 base for J; bases not matched to a gene: 17. The CDR3 is 18 residues long. Germline values: CDR1 SGHAT, CDR2 FQNNGV. The CDR3 spells CASSPYPQTGARSYEQYF. As DNA, the CDR3 is TGTGCCAGCAGCCCCTACCCCCAAACAGGGGCGCGATCCTACGAGCAGTACTTC.

Note on this clonotype: In this CDR3 the conserved last residue, phenylalanine or tryptophan, is missing, so a read error is likely. No DNA is shown, since the ends of the CDR3 on it are uncertain; the CDR3 is the one TCRdb lists. The chain combines TRBV7-9 with TRBJ1-5; the table names TRBD1, a call not compared with the DNA. Inclusive of both ends, the CDR3 amounts to 15 amino acids. CDR1 and CDR2 (germline): SEHNR, FQNEAQ (reference sequence). CDR3 sequence reads: CASSLSGTGNQPRHS.

V and J are TRBV27 and TRBJ2-7, with 7 bases aligning to TRBD2. Germline V gene sequence: CDR1 MNHEY, CDR2 SMNVEV (reference sequence). The CDR3 extends over 15 amino acids. V lost 5 bases and J lost 2; bases outside the gene matches: 9. The CDR3 is CASSLQGLGPYEQYF. In DNA, the CDR3 is TGTGCCAGCAGTCTACAAGGACTAGGGCCCTACGAGCAGTACTTC.

This clonotype was recorded many times. The chain couples TRBV9 to TRBJ2-2; possibly TRBD1 for D (7 bases). V gave up 4 bases and J gave up 4 bases, with 17 bases separating them. Germline lookup yields CDR1 SGDLS and CDR2 YYNGEE. The CDR3 has 16 residues. In DNA, the CDR3 is TGTGCCAGCAGCTCTCCGTTTCAGGGGGGCACCGGGGAGCTGTTTTTT. Protein sequence: CASSSPFQGGTGELFF.

The chain combines TRBV6-5 with TRBJ2-3; 7 bases line up with TRBD1. Germline assignment: CDR1 MNHEY and CDR2 SVGAGI. The CDR3 is made up of 17 amino acids. Unmatched junction bases numbered 7, after V lost 1 base and J lost 0 bases. The CDR3 DNA sequence: TGTGCCAGCAGTTACTTGGGGACAGCCACAAGCACAGATACGCAGTATTTT. Its translation: CASSYLGTATSTDTQYF.

This sequence joins TRBV5-1 and TRBJ2-7; perhaps D is TRBD1 or TRBD2 (5 bases each). Trimming cost V 1 base and J 3 bases, with 11 bases left between them. Germline V gene data show CDR1 as SGHRS and CDR2 as YFSETQ. The CDR3 is made up of 14 amino acids. This CDR3 is CASSLSFGGYEQYV. The CDR3 DNA sequence: TGCGCCAGCAGCTTGAGTTTTGGGGGCTACGAGCAGTACGTC.

This clonotype was picked up a small number of times. The gene calls are TRBV10-3 and TRBJ1-2; D possibly corresponds to TRBD1 (6 bases). The V end lost 10 bases, the J end lost 4 bases, and 13 bases lay between the germline ends. Looked up from germline, CDR1 is ENHRY and CDR2 is SYGVKD. CDR3 length: 12 amino acids. The CDR3 sequence is CATHREGYGYTF. The CDR3 nucleotides are TGTGCCACGCACAGGGAAGGCTATGGCTACACCTTC.

By share of the sample, this clonotype is medium-sized. V gene TRBV28 combines with J gene TRBJ2-1; TRBD2 matches 13 bases. V lost 6 bases, J lost 6 bases, and 2 bases stayed unmatched. Germline V gives CDR1 MDHEN, CDR2 SYDVKM. CDR3 length: 14 amino acids. The CDR3 DNA is TGTGCCAGCAGAGGACTAGCGGGAGCCAATGAGCAGTTCTTC. It encodes CASRGLAGANEQFF.

The chain carries TRBV20-1 and TRBJ2-7, with 10 bases fitting TRBD1. The ends lost 3 bases at V and 1 base at J; junction bases unmatched: 6. Germline CDR1 is DFQATT and CDR2 is SNEGSKA (reference sequence). This CDR3 spans 15 amino acids. The CDR3 reads CSASSRTGGSYEQYF. CDR3 nucleotides: TGCAGTGCTAGTAGTAGGACAGGGGGGTCCTACGAGCAGTACTTC.

This clonotype was observed a few times. The chain carries TRBV28 and TRBJ1-1; tentatively, D is TRBD1 (5 bases). Germline V gives CDR1 MDHEN, CDR2 SYDVKM. V lost 8 bases, J lost 0 bases, and 13 bases lay in between. This CDR3 spans 14 amino acids. CDR3 protein: CASGREGMNTEAFF. The CDR3 bases are TGTGCCAGCGGTAGGGAGGGGATGAACACTGAAGCTTTCTTT. The whole variable domain, filled in from reference TRBV28 and TRBJ1-1, reads DVKVTQSSRYLVKRTGEKVFLECVQDMDHENMFWYRQDPGLGLRLIYFSYDVKMKEKGDIPEGYSVSREKKERFSLILESASTNQTSMYLCASGREGMNTEAFFGQGTRLTVV.

The genes are TRBV7-6 and TRBJ1-3; unclear D gene. This CDR3 comprises 13 residues. Germline values: CDR1 SGHVS, CDR2 FNYEAQ. V shed 5 bases and J shed 7 bases, with 12 bases lying between them. CDR3 region: CASSPEVGNTIYF. The CDR3 region has the DNA TGTGCCAGCAGCCCCGAAGTCGGGAACACCATATATTTT.

This clonotype was counted a few times. The chain combines TRBV7-3 with TRBJ1-6; 7 positions match TRBD1. The V segment lost 8 bases and the J segment 6 bases; nucleotides outside the gene matches: 7. In germline, CDR1 is SGHTA, CDR2 FQGTGA. The length of the CDR3 is 14 residues. This CDR3 is CASGRDSSNSPLHF. In nucleotides, the CDR3 is TGTGCCAGCGGAAGGGACAGCTCTAATTCACCCCTCCACTTT.

This clonotype turned up a few times. The conserved final phenylalanine or tryptophan is absent from the CDR3, which likely points to a read error. V and J are TRBV27 and TRBJ1-2; D remains unclear. The germline V gene encodes CDR1 MNHEY and CDR2 SMNVEV (reference sequence). The V gene lost 2 bases and the J gene lost 4 bases, with 11 bases spanning the gap. The CDR3 spans 14 residues. The CDR3 protein is CASSLAGASYGYTS. DNA of the CDR3: TGTGCCAGCAGTTTAGCCGGAGCTAGCTATGGCTACACCTCC.

Ten or more counts support this clonotype. This sequence joins TRBV6-1 and TRBJ2-7, with TRBD2 identical over 7 bases. The CDR3 has 19 residues. J lost 6 bases, V lost 3 bases, and 23 bases had no gene match. Germline loops: CDR1 MNHNS, CDR2 SASEGT. This CDR3 reads CASSDYGTGGSVMSSEQYF. The DNA of the CDR3 is TGTGCCAGCAGTGACTACGGGACCGGCGGGAGCGTTATGAGTAGCGAGCAGTACTTC.

This clonotype is judged medium-sized. The genes are TRBV20-1 and TRBJ2-7, with 7 bases aligning to TRBD2. CDR1 and CDR2 from the germline V gene are DFQATT and SNEGSKA (reference sequence). The CDR3 contains 16 residues. The ends lost 4 bases at V and 6 bases at J; junction bases unmatched: 18. The CDR3 reads CSATRLRGSSSGEQYF. DNA of the CDR3: TGCAGTGCTACTCGGTTGCGCGGGAGCTCGTCGGGCGAGCAGTACTTC.

By its share, this clonotype is medium-sized. The genes are TRBV9 and TRBJ2-1; 10 nucleotides agree with TRBD2. The CDR3 totals 16 residues. Germline V gene lookup returns CDR1 SGDLS and CDR2 YYNGEE. Trimming cost V 0 bases and J 7 bases; bases outside gene matches: 7. CDR3 sequence: CASSVDEREGWNEQFF. In DNA, the CDR3 is TGTGCCAGCAGCGTAGATGAGCGGGAGGGCTGGAATGAGCAGTTCTTC. Full variable domain (outside the CDR3, taken from reference TRBV9 and TRBJ2-1): DSGVTQTPKHLITATGQRVTLRCSPRSGDLSVYWYQQSLDQGLQFLIQYYNGEERAKGNILERFSAQQFPDLHSELNLSSLELGDSALYFCASSVDEREGWNEQFFGPGTRLTVL.

This clonotype was observed a few times. A read error may account for a junction end that differs from germline. This sequence joins TRBV12-3 or TRBV12-4 and TRBJ1-4, with 12 positions matching TRBD1. This CDR3 spans 15 amino acids. DNA of the CDR3: TGTGCCAGCAATTTCAGGGACAGGGGGCTTGAAAGACTGTTTTTT. It encodes CASNFRDRGLERLFF.

This clonotype is labeled medium-sized. This rearrangement joins TRBV27 to TRBJ2-7; 7 bases are a match to TRBD2. The CDR3 covers 13 residues. Germline V gives CDR1 MNHEY, CDR2 SMNVEV (reference sequence). Trimming removed 6 bases from V and 6 bases from J; junction bases left unmatched: 8. The CDR3 sequence: CASSTTSSVEQYF. CDR3 sequence (DNA): TGTGCCAGCAGCACGACTAGCTCGGTCGAGCAGTACTTC.

The chain couples TRBV7-6 to TRBJ2-1; D remains ambiguous. Germline lookup yields CDR1 SGHVS and CDR2 FNYEAQ. V dropped 5 bases and J dropped 2 bases, with 13 bases sitting between them. The CDR3 runs to 15 residues. CDR3 bases: TGTGCCAGCAGCCCGCCGGACCGGACCTACAATGAGCAGTTCTTC. It codes for CASSPPDRTYNEQFF.

This clonotype was counted a few times. The J gene is TRBJ2-3, the V gene TRBV2; no definite D call. Germline CDR1 and CDR2: SNHLY and FYNNEI. The germline V and J ends were trimmed by 7 bases and 8 bases, with 10 bases remaining between them. The CDR3 contains 11 residues. The CDR3 sequence: CASIRAITQYF. CDR3 bases: TGTGCCAGCATCAGAGCGATTACGCAGTATTTT. The full variable domain, rest sourced from reference TRBV2 and TRBJ2-3, is EPEVTQTPSHQVTQMGQEVILRCVPISNHLYFYWYRQILGQKVEFLVSFYNNEISEKSEIFDDQFSVERPDGSNFTLKIRSTKLEDSAMYFCASIRAITQYFGPGTRLTVL.

This chain links TRBV6-5 with TRBJ1-6; D is ambiguous. V was pared by 5 bases and J by 10 bases, with 18 bases between. Germline V gene lookup returns CDR1 MNHEY and CDR2 SVGAGI. The CDR3 loop spans 15 amino acids. Written as DNA, the CDR3 is TGTGCCAGCAGTCGGAGGAGCTCACCAGGATCACCCCTCCACTTT. It yields the protein CASSRRSSPGSPLHF.